The subject of this entry is one T cell receptor (beta chain). Antigen unknown. This specimen belongs to a study of cytomegalovirus exposure and HLA in healthy donors. Germline lookup yields CDR1 WNHNN and CDR2 SYGVQD (reference sequence). Trimming cost V 5 bases and J 1 base, with 20 bases left between them. This CDR3 has 17 residues. The primer mix had 60 Vbeta and 13 Jbeta primers. TCRdb's table, derived via immunoSEQ multiplex PCR, lists solely in-frame clones and lacks some. The profile shows approximately 160,000 clones, roughly 82% of them singletons. Broader study findings: When analyzed later, a missense DCLRE1C variant was found to be linked to TCR beta V- and J-gene trimming. Researchers reported from a later analysis that most CMV-associated TCR beta chains appeared HLA-restricted. The authors considered a cluster of highly shared sequence variants likely to be a sequencing artifact.

V usage is TRBV10-1 and J usage is TRBJ1-1, with D possibly matching TRBD1 (6 bases). Sequenced material: PBMCs. The receptor was derived from a woman aged 30 to 39 in good health and CMV-seronegative. CDR3 in amino acids: CASSQGPSLWGNTEAFF. CDR3 nucleotide sequence: TGCGCCAGCAGTCAGGGGCCGAGTCTATGGGGGAACACTGAAGCTTTCTTT.